Reported below is one T cell receptor beta chain. Its antigen is not identified. The sample belongs to a study of beta chain features in type 1 diabetes. Study-wide results and limits: Insertion counts at VDJ junctions were lower in type 1 diabetes patients, who also showed more deletions there. A moderate, significant TCRB CDR3 shortening appeared in type 1 diabetes across four CD4+ subsets.

Every bit of the isolated RNA underwent reverse transcription, so sequencing read expressed TCRB transcripts. Profiled with immunoSEQ multiplex PCR; TCRdb holds only in-frame clones, not every one. Of 150,000 to 170,000 clones in the sample, 10% were seen once. Staining for CD45RO/CCR7/CD25/CD127/CD95/CD27 allowed sorting of CD4+ naive, central memory, regulatory and stem cell-like memory cells. The V end lost 2 bases, the J end lost 6 bases, and 8 bases lay between the germline ends. This CDR3 region has 12 residues. CDR1 and CDR2 (germline): SGHRS, YFSETQ. This clonotype originated in a man aged 25 to 40 with type 1 diabetes. Sequenced: central memory CD4+ T cells from blood. V is TRBV5-1 and J is TRBJ1-1; possible D gene TRBD1, 5 bases. The CDR3 DNA sequence: TGCGCCAGCAGCTTCCAGGGCTCTGAAGCTTTCTTT. This gives the protein CASSFQGSEAFF.